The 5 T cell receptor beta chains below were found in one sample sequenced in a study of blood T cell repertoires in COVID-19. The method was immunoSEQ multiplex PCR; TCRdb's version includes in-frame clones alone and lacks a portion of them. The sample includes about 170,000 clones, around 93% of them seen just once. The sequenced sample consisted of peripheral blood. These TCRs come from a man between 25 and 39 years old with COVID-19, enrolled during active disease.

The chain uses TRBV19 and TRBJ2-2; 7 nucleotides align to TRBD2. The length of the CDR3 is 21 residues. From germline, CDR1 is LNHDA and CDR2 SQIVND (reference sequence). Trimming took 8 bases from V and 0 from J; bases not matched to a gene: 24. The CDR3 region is CASCPALGRLAAYSNTGELFF. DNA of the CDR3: TGTGCCAGTTGCCCCGCCTTAGGTAGGCTAGCGGCTTACTCGAACACCGGGGAGCTGTTTTTT. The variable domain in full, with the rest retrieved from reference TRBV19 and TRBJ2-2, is DGGITQSPKYLFRKEGQNVTLSCEQNLNHDAMYWYRQDPGQGLRLIYYSQIVNDFQKGDIAEGYSVSREKKESFPLTVTSAQKNPTAFYLCASCPALGRLAAYSNTGELFFGEGSRLTVL.

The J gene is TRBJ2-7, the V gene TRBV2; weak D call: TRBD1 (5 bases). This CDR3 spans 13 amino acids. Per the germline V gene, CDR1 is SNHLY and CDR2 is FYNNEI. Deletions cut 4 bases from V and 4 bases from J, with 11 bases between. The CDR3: CASSGIGDYEQYF. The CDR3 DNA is TGTGCCAGCAGTGGTATAGGGGATTACGAGCAGTACTTC.

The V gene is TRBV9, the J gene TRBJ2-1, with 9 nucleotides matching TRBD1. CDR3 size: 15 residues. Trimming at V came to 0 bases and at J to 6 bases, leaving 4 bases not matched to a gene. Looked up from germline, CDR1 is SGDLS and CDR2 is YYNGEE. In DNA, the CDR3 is TGTGCCAGCAGCGTAGGGTCGACAGGGGGCAATGAGCAGTTCTTC. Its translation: CASSVGSTGGNEQFF.

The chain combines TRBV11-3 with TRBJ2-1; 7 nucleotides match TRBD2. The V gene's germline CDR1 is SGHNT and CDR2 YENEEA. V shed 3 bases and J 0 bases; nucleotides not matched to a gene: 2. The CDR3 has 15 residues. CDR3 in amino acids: CASSLGGGSYNEQFF. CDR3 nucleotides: TGTGCCAGCAGCTTGGGGGGGGGCTCCTACAATGAGCAGTTCTTC.

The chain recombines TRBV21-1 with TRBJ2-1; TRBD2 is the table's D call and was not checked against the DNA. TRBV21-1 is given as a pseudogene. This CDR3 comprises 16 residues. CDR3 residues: CASSASIAGQHNEQFF. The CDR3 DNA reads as TGTGCCAGCAGCGCCAGTATAGCGGGACAACACAATGAGCAGTTCTTC.